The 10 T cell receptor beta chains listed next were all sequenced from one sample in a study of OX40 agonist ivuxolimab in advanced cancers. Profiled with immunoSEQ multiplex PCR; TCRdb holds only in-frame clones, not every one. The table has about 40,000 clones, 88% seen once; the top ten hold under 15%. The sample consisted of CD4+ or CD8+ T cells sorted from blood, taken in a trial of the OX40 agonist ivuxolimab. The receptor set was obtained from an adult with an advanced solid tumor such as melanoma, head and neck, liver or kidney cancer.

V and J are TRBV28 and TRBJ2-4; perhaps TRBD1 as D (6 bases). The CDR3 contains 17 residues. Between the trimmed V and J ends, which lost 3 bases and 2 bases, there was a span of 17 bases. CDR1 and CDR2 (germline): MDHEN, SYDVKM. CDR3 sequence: CASSFWGPSGPKNIQYF. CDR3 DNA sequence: TGTGCCAGCAGTTTCTGGGGGCCATCGGGGCCCAAAAACATTCAGTACTTC. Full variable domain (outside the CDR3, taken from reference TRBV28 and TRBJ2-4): DVKVTQSSRYLVKRTGEKVFLECVQDMDHENMFWYRQDPGLGLRLIYFSYDVKMKEKGDIPEGYSVSREKKERFSLILESASTNQTSMYLCASSFWGPSGPKNIQYFGAGTRLSVL.

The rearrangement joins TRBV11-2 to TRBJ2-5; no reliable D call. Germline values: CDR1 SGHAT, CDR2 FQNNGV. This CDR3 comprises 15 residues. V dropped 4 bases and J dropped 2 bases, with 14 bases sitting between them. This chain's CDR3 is CASSYPRELQETQYF. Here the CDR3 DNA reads TGTGCCAGCAGCTACCCCAGAGAATTGCAAGAGACCCAGTACTTC.

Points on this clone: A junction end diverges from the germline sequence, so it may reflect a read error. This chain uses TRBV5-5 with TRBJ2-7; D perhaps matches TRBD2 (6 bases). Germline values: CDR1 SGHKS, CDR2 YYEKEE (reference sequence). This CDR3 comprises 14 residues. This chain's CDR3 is CASSQEGGVDEQYF. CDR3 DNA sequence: TGCGCCAGCAGCCAAGAAGGCGGGGTAGACGAGCAGTACTTC. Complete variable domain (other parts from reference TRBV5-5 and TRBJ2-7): DAGVTQSPTHLIKTRGQQVTLRCSPISGHKSVSWYQQVLGQGPQFIFQYYEKEERGRGNFPDRFSARQFPNYSSELNVNALLLGDSALYLCASSQEGGVDEQYFGPGTRLTVT.

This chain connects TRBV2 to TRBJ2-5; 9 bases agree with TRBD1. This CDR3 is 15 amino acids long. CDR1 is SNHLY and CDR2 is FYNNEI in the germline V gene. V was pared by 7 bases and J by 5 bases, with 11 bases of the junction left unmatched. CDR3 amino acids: CASTKYRGLGETQYF. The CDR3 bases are TGTGCCAGCACTAAATACAGGGGGCTAGGTGAGACCCAGTACTTC.

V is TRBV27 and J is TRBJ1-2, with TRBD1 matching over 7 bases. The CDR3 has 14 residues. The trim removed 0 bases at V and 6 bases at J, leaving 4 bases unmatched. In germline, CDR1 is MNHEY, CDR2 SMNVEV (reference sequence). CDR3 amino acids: CASSLSGGNNGYTF. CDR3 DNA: TGTGCCAGCAGTTTATCAGGGGGCAACAATGGCTACACCTTC.

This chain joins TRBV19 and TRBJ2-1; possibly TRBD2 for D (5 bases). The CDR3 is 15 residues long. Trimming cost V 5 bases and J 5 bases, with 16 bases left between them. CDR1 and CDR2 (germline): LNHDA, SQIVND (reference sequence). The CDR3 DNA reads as TGTGCCAGTAGTGAACCAGCGGAGTGGGACAATGAGCAGTTCTTC. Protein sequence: CASSEPAEWDNEQFF.

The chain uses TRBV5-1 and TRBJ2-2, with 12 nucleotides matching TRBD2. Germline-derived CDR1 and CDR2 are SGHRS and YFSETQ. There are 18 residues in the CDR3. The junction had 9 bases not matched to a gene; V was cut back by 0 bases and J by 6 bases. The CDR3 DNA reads TGCGCCAGCAGCTTGGGCCTAGCGGGAGGGCCGTCGGCCGGGGAGCTGTTTTTT. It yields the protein CASSLGLAGGPSAGELFF.

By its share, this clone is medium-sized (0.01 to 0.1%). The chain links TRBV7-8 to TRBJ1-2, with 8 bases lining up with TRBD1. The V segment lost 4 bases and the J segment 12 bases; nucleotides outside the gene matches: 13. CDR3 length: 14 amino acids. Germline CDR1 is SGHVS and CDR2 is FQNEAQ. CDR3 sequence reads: CASSWGGQDNLDTF. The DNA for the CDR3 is TGTGCCAGCAGCTGGGGGGGACAGGATAATCTTGACACCTTC.

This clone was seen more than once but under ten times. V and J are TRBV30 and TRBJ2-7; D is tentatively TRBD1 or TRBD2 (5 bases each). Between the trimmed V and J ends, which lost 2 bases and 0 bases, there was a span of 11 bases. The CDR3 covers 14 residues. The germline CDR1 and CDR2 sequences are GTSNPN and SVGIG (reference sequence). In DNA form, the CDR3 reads TGTGCCTGGAGTATGGGGGTTGGCTCCTACGAGCAGTACTTC. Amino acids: CAWSMGVGSYEQYF.

CDR3: CAISDSSSTYEQYF. CDR3 DNA: TGTGCCATCAGTGATAGCAGCAGCACCTACGAGCAGTACTTC. This sequence joins TRBV10-3 and TRBJ2-7; D gene uncertain. This CDR3 region has 14 residues. CDR1 is ENHRY, CDR2 SYGVKD, per germline. The V end was cut by 3 bases, the J end by 2 bases, with 11 bases between.